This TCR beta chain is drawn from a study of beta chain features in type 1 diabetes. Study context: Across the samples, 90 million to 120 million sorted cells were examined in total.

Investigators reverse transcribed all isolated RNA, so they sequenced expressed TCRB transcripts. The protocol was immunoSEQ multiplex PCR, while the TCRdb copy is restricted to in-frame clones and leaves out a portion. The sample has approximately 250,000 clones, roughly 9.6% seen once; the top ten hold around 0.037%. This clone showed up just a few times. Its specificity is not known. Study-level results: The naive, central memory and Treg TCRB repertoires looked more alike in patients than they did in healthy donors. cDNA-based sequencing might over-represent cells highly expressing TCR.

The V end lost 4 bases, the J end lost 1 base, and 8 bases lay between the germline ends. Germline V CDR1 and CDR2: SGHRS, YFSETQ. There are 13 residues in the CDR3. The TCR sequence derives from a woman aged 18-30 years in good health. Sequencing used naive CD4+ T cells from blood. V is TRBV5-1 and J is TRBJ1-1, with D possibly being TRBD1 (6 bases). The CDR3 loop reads CASSIQGNTEAFF. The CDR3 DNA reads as TGCGCCAGCAGCATACAGGGGAACACTGAAGCTTTCTTT.